In this sample, the clone carrying this T cell receptor (beta chain) turned up many times. Its antigen is not known. An end of the junction does not agree with germline; a read error may underlie this. This record comes from a study of neurological immune-mediated disorders. TCRdb independently ran MiXCR on the 5' RACE reads; one entry per CDR3 protein. The repertoire holds some 54,000 distinct CDR3 sequences, with 9.5% to 12% as singletons. As to time point: longitudinal time-point 1 (baseline). Study-wide results and limits: Multiple sclerosis, the disease with the least TCR clonal expansion, fell below healthy controls, whereas HTLV-1-associated myelopathy showed the most. Across subjects, expanded clones had no CDR3 amino acid sequences in common, pointing to private repertoires in all groups.

Germline CDR1 is SGHKS and CDR2 is YYEKEE (reference sequence). This CDR3 is built from 14 residues. The chain carries TRBV5-5 and TRBJ2-1; D ambiguous. The sequenced material came from PBMCs. The source of this sequence is a male donor with HTLV-1-associated myelopathy (HAM/TSP). CDR3 in amino acids: CASRLDWRSNEQFF. Written as DNA, the CDR3 is TGTGCCAGCAGGTTGGATTGGCGAAGCAATGAGCAGTTCTTC.